A selection of T cell receptor beta chains follows, all from one sample in a study of T cell repertoires in cytomegalovirus infection. MiXCR, applied by TCRdb to the reads, yields one record per CDR3 protein. The sample carries about 360,000 distinct CDR3 sequences, approximately 18% recorded once. Sequencing used PBMCs. The receptor source for this set is a human donor in good health (CMV status not recorded). Some clones in this sample may be carry-over from other donors' samples. Each CDR3 is given with its conserved first and last residue. A D gene is named only where the DNA matches it firmly. Part of the rows lack a size; the others show once, few, many or a class for expanded clones.

cdr3_aa: CASSSSFRPGANVLTF
cdr3_nt: TGTGCCAGCAGCTCCTCTTTCCGACCTGGGGCCAACGTCCTGACTTTC
j_call: TRBJ2-6
clone_size: NA
v_call: TRBV11-2
d_call: NA

cdr3_aa: CASSLAGEYGYTF
cdr3_nt: TGCGCCAGCAGCTTGGCAGGGGAGTACGGCTACACCTTC
j_call: TRBJ1-2
clone_size: NA
v_call: TRBV5-1
d_call: NA

cdr3_aa: CASSLTGQIYNEQFF
cdr3_nt: TGTGCCAGCAGCTTGACGGGACAGATATACAATGAGCAGTTCTTC
j_call: TRBJ2-1
clone_size: many
v_call: TRBV11-2
d_call: TRBD1

cdr3_aa: CASRKGGEDEKLFF
cdr3_nt: TGTGCCAGCAGGAAAGGGGGCGAAGATGAAAAACTGTTTTTT
j_call: TRBJ1-4
clone_size: many
v_call: TRBV7-2
d_call: TRBD1

cdr3_aa: CASREHDSNEKLFF
cdr3_nt: TGTGCCAGCCGCGAGCACGATAGTAATGAAAAACTGTTTTTT
j_call: TRBJ1-4
clone_size: few
v_call: TRBV2
d_call: NA

cdr3_aa: CASSRYTGVTEAFF
cdr3_nt: TGTGCCAGTAGTCGATACACAGGGGTCACTGAAGCTTTCTTT
j_call: TRBJ1-1
clone_size: NA
v_call: TRBV19
d_call: TRBD1

cdr3_aa: CSAREGGPETQYF
cdr3_nt: TGCAGTGCTAGAGAGGGGGGCCCAGAGACCCAGTACTTC
j_call: TRBJ2-5
clone_size: NA
v_call: TRBV20-1
d_call: NA

cdr3_aa: CASSLWAGGLETQYF
cdr3_nt: TGTGCCAGCAGCTTATGGGCAGGGGGTTTGGAGACCCAGTACTTC
j_call: TRBJ2-5
clone_size: many
v_call: TRBV7-2
d_call: TRBD1

cdr3_aa: CSARDHQRGGRDEQFF
cdr3_nt: TGCAGTGCTAGAGATCATCAGCGGGGGGGACGGGATGAGCAGTTCTTC
j_call: TRBJ2-1
clone_size: few
v_call: TRBV20-1
d_call: TRBD2

cdr3_aa: CASSLAPSGGDEQYF
cdr3_nt: TGTGCCAGCAGCTTGGCGCCTAGCGGGGGGGACGAGCAGTACTTC
j_call: TRBJ2-7
clone_size: few
v_call: TRBV5-4
d_call: TRBD2

cdr3_aa: CASTWDRGNEKLFF
cdr3_nt: TGTGCCAGCACCTGGGACAGGGGTAATGAAAAACTGTTTTTT
j_call: TRBJ1-4
clone_size: NA
v_call: TRBV12-3/TRBV12-4
d_call: TRBD1

cdr3_aa: CAISEQDYGYTF
cdr3_nt: TGTGCCATCAGTGAACAGGACTATGGCTACACCTTC
j_call: TRBJ1-2
clone_size: NA
v_call: TRBV10-3
d_call: NA

cdr3_aa: CASSLERGQGTDTQYF
cdr3_nt: TGTGCCAGCAGCTTAGAGCGGGGACAGGGCACAGATACGCAGTATTTT
j_call: TRBJ2-3
clone_size: NA
v_call: TRBV7-9
d_call: NA

cdr3_aa: CASSLASGSNLEQFF
cdr3_nt: TGTGCCAGCAGCTTAGCTAGCGGGAGTAATCTTGAGCAGTTCTTC
j_call: TRBJ2-1
clone_size: many
v_call: TRBV7-2
d_call: TRBD2

cdr3_aa: CASSPPLRTGGFDGNTIYF
cdr3_nt: TGTGCCAGCAGCCCACCTTTGAGGACAGGGGGCTTCGATGGAAACACCATATATTTT
j_call: TRBJ1-3
clone_size: NA
v_call: TRBV7-9
d_call: TRBD1

cdr3_aa: CASRLSVTNTGELFF
cdr3_nt: TGCGCCAGCAGGCTTAGCGTAACGAACACCGGGGAGCTGTTTTTT
j_call: TRBJ2-2
clone_size: many
v_call: TRBV4-3
d_call: NA

cdr3_aa: CASSVTIGFGGSSYNEQFF
cdr3_nt: TGTGCCAGCAGTGTAACGATCGGTTTTGGGGGCAGCTCCTACAATGAGCAGTTCTTC
j_call: TRBJ2-1
clone_size: NA
v_call: TRBV2
d_call: NA

cdr3_aa: CASSHTLGGVNEQYF
cdr3_nt: TGCGCCAGCAGCCACACACTAGGGGGAGTTAACGAGCAGTACTTC
j_call: TRBJ2-7
clone_size: NA
v_call: TRBV4-3
d_call: NA

cdr3_aa: CASSPPTTAGRYGYTF
cdr3_nt: TGTGCCAGCTCACCACCGACAACTGCGGGGCGTTATGGCTACACCTTC
j_call: TRBJ1-2
clone_size: few
v_call: TRBV18
d_call: NA

cdr3_aa: CASRFAGQETQYF
cdr3_nt: TGTGCCAGTAGATTTGCAGGGCAAGAGACCCAGTACTTC
j_call: TRBJ2-5
clone_size: few
v_call: TRBV19
d_call: NA

cdr3_aa: CASSGDSEKLFF
cdr3_nt: TGTGCCAGCAGTGGGGACAGTGAAAAACTGTTTTTT
j_call: TRBJ1-4
clone_size: once
v_call: TRBV28
d_call: TRBD1

cdr3_aa: CASSPALTTDTQYF
cdr3_nt: TGTGCCAGCAGCCCGGCACTTACCACAGATACGCAGTATTTT
j_call: TRBJ2-3
clone_size: few
v_call: TRBV7-2
d_call: NA

cdr3_aa: CASSYSPGRRYYEQYF
cdr3_nt: TGTGCCAGCAGTTACTCTCCGGGCCGAAGATACTACGAGCAGTACTTC
j_call: TRBJ2-7
clone_size: NA
v_call: TRBV6-2/TRBV6-3
d_call: NA

cdr3_aa: CASSFISSGEQFF
cdr3_nt: TGTGCCAGCAGTTTTATCAGTTCGGGTGAGCAGTTCTTC
j_call: TRBJ2-1
clone_size: NA
v_call: TRBV7-2
d_call: NA

cdr3_aa: CASGGPDEQYF
cdr3_nt: TGTGCCAGCGGCGGACCCGACGAGCAGTACTTC
j_call: TRBJ2-7
clone_size: NA
v_call: TRBV9
d_call: NA

cdr3_aa: CASSLAGEANEQFF
cdr3_nt: TGTGCCAGCAGCTTGGCAGGGGAGGCCAATGAGCAGTTCTTC
j_call: TRBJ2-1
clone_size: many
v_call: TRBV7-9
d_call: NA

cdr3_aa: CASRSGTGGSGNF
cdr3_nt: TGTGCCAGCAGATCCGGGACAGGGGGCTCCGGGAACTTC
j_call: TRBJ2-7
clone_size: many
v_call: TRBV6-6
d_call: TRBD1

cdr3_aa: CASSTGTDEQYF
cdr3_nt: TGTGCCAGCAGCACGGGGACGGACGAGCAGTACTTC
j_call: TRBJ2-7
clone_size: few
v_call: TRBV5-5
d_call: NA

cdr3_aa: CASSRDGTGQNEQFF
cdr3_nt: TGTGCCAGCAGTAGAGACGGGACAGGGCAAAATGAGCAGTTCTTC
j_call: TRBJ2-1
clone_size: NA
v_call: TRBV25-1
d_call: TRBD1

cdr3_aa: CASSPARPSAGSYEQYF
cdr3_nt: TGTGCCAGCAGTCCAGCCCGACCGTCCGCAGGGTCCTACGAGCAGTACTTC
j_call: TRBJ2-7
clone_size: NA
v_call: TRBV28
d_call: NA

cdr3_aa: CSAKRGTNQPQHF
cdr3_nt: TGCAGTGCAAAACGGGGCACAAATCAGCCCCAGCATTTT
j_call: TRBJ1-5
clone_size: few
v_call: TRBV20-1
d_call: NA

cdr3_aa: CASRATSGMDTQYF
cdr3_nt: TGTGCCAGCAGGGCCACTAGCGGGATGGATACGCAGTATTTT
j_call: TRBJ2-3
clone_size: many
v_call: TRBV5-4
d_call: TRBD2

cdr3_aa: CASSLQKETQYF
cdr3_nt: TGTGCCAGCAGTTTGCAGAAAGAGACCCAGTACTTC
j_call: TRBJ2-5
clone_size: NA
v_call: TRBV28
d_call: NA

cdr3_aa: CASSSTGAMRNEQFF
cdr3_nt: TGTGCCAGCAGCTCGACAGGGGCGATGCGAAATGAGCAGTTCTTC
j_call: TRBJ2-1
clone_size: NA
v_call: TRBV5-4
d_call: TRBD1

cdr3_aa: CASSLGGVYEKLFF
cdr3_nt: TGTGCCAGCAGCTTAGGTGGCGTCTATGAAAAACTGTTTTTT
j_call: TRBJ1-4
clone_size: many
v_call: TRBV7-2
d_call: NA

cdr3_aa: CSAATGIGGGQYF
cdr3_nt: TGCAGTGCTGCTACAGGGATAGGGGGCGGGCAGTACTTC
j_call: TRBJ2-4
clone_size: few
v_call: TRBV20-1
d_call: TRBD1

cdr3_aa: CASRLTGGQYEQYF
cdr3_nt: TGTGCCAGCAGGCTAACAGGGGGGCAATACGAGCAGTACTTC
j_call: TRBJ2-7
clone_size: few
v_call: TRBV28
d_call: TRBD1

cdr3_aa: CASSRLIQETQYF
cdr3_nt: TGTGCCAGTAGTCGACTGATCCAAGAGACCCAGTACTTC
j_call: TRBJ2-5
clone_size: NA
v_call: TRBV19
d_call: NA

cdr3_aa: CASSPGLAGQETQYF
cdr3_nt: TGTGCCAGCAGCCCGGGACTAGCGGGACAAGAGACCCAGTACTTC
j_call: TRBJ2-5
clone_size: few
v_call: TRBV14
d_call: TRBD2

cdr3_aa: CASSFGGGLHYEQYF
cdr3_nt: TGTGCCAGCAGTTTTGGAGGGGGCCTCCACTACGAGCAGTACTTC
j_call: TRBJ2-7
clone_size: NA
v_call: TRBV12-3/TRBV12-4
d_call: NA

cdr3_aa: CASSPKTLPSYNEQFF
cdr3_nt: TGTGCCAGCAGCCCAAAGACTCTTCCCTCCTACAATGAGCAGTTCTTC
j_call: TRBJ2-1
clone_size: NA
v_call: TRBV9
d_call: NA

cdr3_aa: CASSTTGETQYF
cdr3_nt: TGTGCCAGCAGCACGACGGGAGAGACCCAGTACTTC
j_call: TRBJ2-5
clone_size: NA
v_call: TRBV12-3/TRBV12-4
d_call: NA

cdr3_aa: CASSEGLTTDTQYF
cdr3_nt: TGTGCCAGCAGTGAGGGACTAACGACAGATACGCAGTATTTT
j_call: TRBJ2-3
clone_size: NA
v_call: TRBV2
d_call: TRBD2

cdr3_aa: CASSAVAGSYNEQFF
cdr3_nt: TGTGCCAGCAGCGCTGTAGCGGGATCCTACAATGAGCAGTTCTTC
j_call: TRBJ2-1
clone_size: NA
v_call: TRBV14
d_call: TRBD2

cdr3_aa: CASSQTNTGELFF
cdr3_nt: TGTGCCAGCAGCCAAACTAACACCGGGGAGCTGTTTTTT
j_call: TRBJ2-2
clone_size: once
v_call: TRBV7-4
d_call: NA

cdr3_aa: CAISEIGRQSQHF
cdr3_nt: TGTGCCATCAGTGAGATAGGGCGCCAGTCCCAGCATTTT
j_call: TRBJ1-5
clone_size: NA
v_call: TRBV10-3
d_call: NA

cdr3_aa: CASSRRGGEGTDTQYF
cdr3_nt: TGCGCCAGCAGCCGCCGGGGGGGGGAGGGGACAGATACGCAGTATTTT
j_call: TRBJ2-3
clone_size: few
v_call: TRBV4-3
d_call: TRBD2

cdr3_aa: CASSSTLTSGGTGETQYF
cdr3_nt: TGTGCCAGCAGCTCGACGTTGACTAGCGGGGGAACGGGGGAGACCCAGTACTTC
j_call: TRBJ2-5
clone_size: many
v_call: TRBV7-6
d_call: TRBD2

cdr3_aa: CASRQGLADLEEQFF
cdr3_nt: TGTGCCAGCAGACAAGGACTAGCGGACTTAGAGGAGCAGTTCTTC
j_call: TRBJ2-1
clone_size: NA
v_call: TRBV7-2
d_call: TRBD2

cdr3_aa: CASSLGGGALSNEQFF
cdr3_nt: TGCGCCAGCAGCTTAGGCGGGGGGGCACTTAGCAATGAGCAGTTCTTC
j_call: TRBJ2-1
clone_size: few
v_call: TRBV5-1
d_call: TRBD2

cdr3_aa: CAIRGYGRVPSTDTQYF
cdr3_nt: TGTGCCATCAGGGGGTACGGGAGGGTCCCTAGCACAGATACGCAGTATTTT
j_call: TRBJ2-3
clone_size: NA
v_call: TRBV10-3
d_call: TRBD2

cdr3_aa: CASSQGIYGYSNQPQHF
cdr3_nt: TGCGCCAGCAGCCAAGGAATATACGGTTATAGCAATCAGCCCCAGCATTTT
j_call: TRBJ1-5
clone_size: many
v_call: TRBV4-1
d_call: NA

cdr3_aa: CASSFDGPVLQETQYF
cdr3_nt: TGTGCCAGCAGCTTTGATGGGCCAGTCCTCCAAGAGACCCAGTACTTC
j_call: TRBJ2-5
clone_size: many
v_call: TRBV7-6
d_call: NA

cdr3_aa: CASSYQLAGVGEQYF
cdr3_nt: TGTGCCAGCAGTTACCAGCTAGCGGGAGTTGGAGAGCAGTACTTC
j_call: TRBJ2-7
clone_size: many
v_call: TRBV6-2/TRBV6-3
d_call: TRBD2

cdr3_aa: CASSLLTGGRSPLHF
cdr3_nt: TGTGCCAGCAGTTTATTGACAGGGGGGAGATCACCCCTCCACTTT
j_call: TRBJ1-6
clone_size: many
v_call: TRBV27
d_call: TRBD1

cdr3_aa: CASSYSRLRGFF
cdr3_nt: TGTGCCAGCAGTTACTCGAGGCTAAGGGGGTTCTTC
j_call: TRBJ2-1
clone_size: few
v_call: TRBV6-7
d_call: NA

cdr3_aa: CASSHAWTGSSYEQYF
cdr3_nt: TGCGCCAGCAGCCATGCATGGACAGGGAGCTCCTACGAGCAGTACTTC
j_call: TRBJ2-7
clone_size: few
v_call: TRBV4-3
d_call: TRBD1